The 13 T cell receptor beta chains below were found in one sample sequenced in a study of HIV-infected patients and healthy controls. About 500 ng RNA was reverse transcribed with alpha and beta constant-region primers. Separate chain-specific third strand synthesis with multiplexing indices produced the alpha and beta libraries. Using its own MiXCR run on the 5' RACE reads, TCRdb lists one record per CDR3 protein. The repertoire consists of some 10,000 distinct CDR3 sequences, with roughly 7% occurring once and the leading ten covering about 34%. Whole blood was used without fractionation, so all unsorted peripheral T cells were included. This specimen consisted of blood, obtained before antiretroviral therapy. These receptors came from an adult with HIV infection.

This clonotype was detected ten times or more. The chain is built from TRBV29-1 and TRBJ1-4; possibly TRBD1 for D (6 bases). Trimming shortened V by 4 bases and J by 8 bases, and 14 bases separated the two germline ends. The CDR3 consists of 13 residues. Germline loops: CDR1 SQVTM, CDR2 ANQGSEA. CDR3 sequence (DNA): TGCAGCGTTGGGCAGGGGTTAGGCGAAAAACTGTTTTTT. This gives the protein CSVGQGLGEKLFF.

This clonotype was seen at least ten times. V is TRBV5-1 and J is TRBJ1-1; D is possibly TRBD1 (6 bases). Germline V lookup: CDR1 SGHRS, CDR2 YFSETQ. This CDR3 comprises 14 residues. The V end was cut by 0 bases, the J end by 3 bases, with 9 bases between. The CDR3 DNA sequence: TGCGCCAGCAGCTTGGCGGGGGCGCACACTGAAGCTTTCTTT. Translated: CASSLAGAHTEAFF.

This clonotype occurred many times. As DNA, the CDR3 is TGTGCCAGCTCACCTACTCCGGGACAGGGTCCAGAGACCCAGTACTTC. This gives the protein CASSPTPGQGPETQYF. This chain connects TRBV18 to TRBJ2-5, with TRBD1 matching 9 bases. This CDR3 is built from 16 residues. Per germline, CDR1 KGHSH and CDR2 LQKENI. Losses at the gene ends were 3 bases for V and 4 bases for J; bases not matched to a gene: 9.

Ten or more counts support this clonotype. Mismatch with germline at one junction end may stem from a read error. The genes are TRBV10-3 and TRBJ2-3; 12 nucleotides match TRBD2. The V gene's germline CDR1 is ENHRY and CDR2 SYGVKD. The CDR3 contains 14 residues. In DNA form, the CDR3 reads TGTGCCATCAGTGACAACCTAGCGGGGGGGAGCCGGCTTTTT. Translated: CAISDNLAGGSRLF.

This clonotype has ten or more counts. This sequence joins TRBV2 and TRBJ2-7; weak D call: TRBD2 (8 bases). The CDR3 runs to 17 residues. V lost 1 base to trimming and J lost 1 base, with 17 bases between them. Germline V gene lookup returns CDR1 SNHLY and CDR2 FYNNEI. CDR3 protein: CASSEVAGQIPSYEQYF. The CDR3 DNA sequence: TGTGCCAGCAGTGAAGTAGCGGGACAGATTCCTTCCTACGAGCAGTACTTC.

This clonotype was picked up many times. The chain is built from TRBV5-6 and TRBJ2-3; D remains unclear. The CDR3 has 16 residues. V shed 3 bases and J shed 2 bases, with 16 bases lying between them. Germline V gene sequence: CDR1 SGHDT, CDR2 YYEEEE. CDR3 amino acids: CASSSSLLGPTDTQYF. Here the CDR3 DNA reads TGTGCCAGCAGCTCCTCCCTTCTGGGCCCCACAGATACGCAGTATTTT.

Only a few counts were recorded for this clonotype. CDR3 region: CASRASEGGQETQYF. In nucleotides, the CDR3 is TGTGCCAGCAGGGCGTCGGAAGGGGGCCAGGAGACCCAGTACTTC. This rearrangement joins TRBV11-2 to TRBJ2-5; 7 bases align to TRBD1. Germline V gene data show CDR1 as SGHAT and CDR2 as FQNNGV. This CDR3 contains 15 residues. The V gene end was trimmed by 6 bases and the J gene end by 5 bases; junction bases not matched to a gene: 12.

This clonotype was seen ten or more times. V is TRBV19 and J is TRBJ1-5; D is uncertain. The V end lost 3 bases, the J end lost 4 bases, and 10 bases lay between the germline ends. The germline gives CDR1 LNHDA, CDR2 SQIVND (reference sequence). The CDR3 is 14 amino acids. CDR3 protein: CASSISPNNQPQHF. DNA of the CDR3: TGTGCCAGTAGTATTTCCCCGAATAATCAGCCCCAGCATTTT. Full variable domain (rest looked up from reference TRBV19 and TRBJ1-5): DGGITQSPKYLFRKEGQNVTLSCEQNLNHDAMYWYRQDPGQGLRLIYYSQIVNDFQKGDIAEGYSVSREKKESFPLTVTSAQKNPTAFYLCASSISPNNQPQHFGDGTRLSIL.

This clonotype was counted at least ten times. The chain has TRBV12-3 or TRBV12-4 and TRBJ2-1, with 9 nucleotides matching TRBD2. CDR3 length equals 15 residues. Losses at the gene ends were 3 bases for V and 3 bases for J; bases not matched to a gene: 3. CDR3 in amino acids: CASSLLAGNYNEQFF. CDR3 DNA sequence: TGTGCCAGCAGTTTGCTAGCGGGGAACTACAATGAGCAGTTCTTC.

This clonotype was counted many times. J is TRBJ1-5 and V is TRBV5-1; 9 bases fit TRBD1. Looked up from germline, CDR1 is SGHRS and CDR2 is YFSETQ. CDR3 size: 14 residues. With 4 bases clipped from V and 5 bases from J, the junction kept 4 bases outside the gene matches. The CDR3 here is CASSPDRGDQPQHF. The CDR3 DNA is TGCGCCAGCAGCCCTGACAGGGGGGATCAGCCCCAGCATTTT.

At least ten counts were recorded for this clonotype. CDR3 in amino acids: CSARGIGLAVFNEQFF. The CDR3 coding sequence is TGCAGTGCTAGAGGGATAGGTCTAGCGGTTTTTAATGAGCAGTTCTTC. The V and J genes are TRBV20-1 and TRBJ2-1; 7 positions match TRBD2. Trimming took 1 base from V and 7 from J; bases not matched to a gene: 13. Germline assignment: CDR1 DFQATT and CDR2 SNEGSKA (reference sequence). The CDR3 is 16 amino acids.

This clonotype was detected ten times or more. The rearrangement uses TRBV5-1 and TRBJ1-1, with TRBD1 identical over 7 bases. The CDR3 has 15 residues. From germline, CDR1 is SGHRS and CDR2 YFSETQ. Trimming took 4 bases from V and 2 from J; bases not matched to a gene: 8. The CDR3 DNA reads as TGCGCCAGCAGCCTAAAGGACAGGACAAACACTGAAGCTTTCTTT. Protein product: CASSLKDRTNTEAFF.

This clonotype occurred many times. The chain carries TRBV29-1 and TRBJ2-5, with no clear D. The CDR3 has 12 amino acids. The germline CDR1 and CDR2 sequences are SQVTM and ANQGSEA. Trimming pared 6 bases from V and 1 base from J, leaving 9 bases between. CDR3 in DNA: TGCAGCGTGGCAGAATCCCAAGAGACCCAGTACTTC. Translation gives CSVAESQETQYF.